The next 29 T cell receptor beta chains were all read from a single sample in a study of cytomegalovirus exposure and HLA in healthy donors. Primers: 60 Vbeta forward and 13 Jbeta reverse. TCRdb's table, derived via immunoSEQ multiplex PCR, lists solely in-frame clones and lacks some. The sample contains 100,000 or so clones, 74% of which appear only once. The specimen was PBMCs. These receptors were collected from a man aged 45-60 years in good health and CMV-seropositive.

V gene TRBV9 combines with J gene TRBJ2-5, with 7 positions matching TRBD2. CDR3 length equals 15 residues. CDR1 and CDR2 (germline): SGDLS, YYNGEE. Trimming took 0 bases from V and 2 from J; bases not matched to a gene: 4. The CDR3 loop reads CASSVGASGQETQYF. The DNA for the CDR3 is TGTGCCAGCAGCGTAGGGGCTAGCGGACAAGAGACCCAGTACTTC.

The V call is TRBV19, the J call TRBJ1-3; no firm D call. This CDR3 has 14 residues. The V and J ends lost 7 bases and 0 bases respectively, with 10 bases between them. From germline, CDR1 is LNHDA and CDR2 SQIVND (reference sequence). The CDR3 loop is CASTPESSGNTIYF. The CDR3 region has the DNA TGTGCCAGTACTCCCGAGAGCTCTGGAAACACCATATATTTT.

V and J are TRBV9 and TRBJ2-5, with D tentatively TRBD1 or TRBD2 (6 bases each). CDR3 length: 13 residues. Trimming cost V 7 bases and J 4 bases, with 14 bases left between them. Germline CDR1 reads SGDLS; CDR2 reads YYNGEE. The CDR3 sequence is CASGGGGLETQYF. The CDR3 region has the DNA TGTGCCAGCGGCGGAGGGGGTTTAGAGACCCAGTACTTC.

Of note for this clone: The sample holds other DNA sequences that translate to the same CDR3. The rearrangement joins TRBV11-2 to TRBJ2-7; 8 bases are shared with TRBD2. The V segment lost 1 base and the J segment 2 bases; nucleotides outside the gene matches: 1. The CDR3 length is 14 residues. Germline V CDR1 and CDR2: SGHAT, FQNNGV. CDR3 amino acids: CASSLGLATYEQYF. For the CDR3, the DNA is TGTGCCAGCAGCTTAGGACTAGCGACCTACGAGCAGTACTTC.

CDR3: CASSLSPPRLTISGANVLTF. DNA of the CDR3: TGTGCCAGCAGTTTATCCCCCCCCCGATTGACTATCTCTGGGGCCAACGTCCTGACTTTC. The chain carries TRBV27 and TRBJ2-6, with D possibly matching TRBD2 (5 bases). CDR3 size: 20 residues. V was clipped by 0 bases and J by 0 bases, with 18 bases between them. Germline values: CDR1 MNHEY, CDR2 SMNVEV (reference sequence).

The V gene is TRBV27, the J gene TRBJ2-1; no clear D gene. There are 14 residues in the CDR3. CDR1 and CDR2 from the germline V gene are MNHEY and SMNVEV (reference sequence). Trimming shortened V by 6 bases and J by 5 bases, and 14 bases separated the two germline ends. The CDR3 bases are TGTGCCAGCAGGAACCTTAGAGTCCACAATGAGCAGTTCTTC. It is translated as CASRNLRVHNEQFF.

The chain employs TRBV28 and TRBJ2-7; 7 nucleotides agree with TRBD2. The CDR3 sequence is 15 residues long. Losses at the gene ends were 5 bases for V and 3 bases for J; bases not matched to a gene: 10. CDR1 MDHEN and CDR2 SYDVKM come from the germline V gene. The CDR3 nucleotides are TGTGCCAGCAGTGGGGCTAGCGGACCAAACTACGAGCAGTACTTC. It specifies CASSGASGPNYEQYF.

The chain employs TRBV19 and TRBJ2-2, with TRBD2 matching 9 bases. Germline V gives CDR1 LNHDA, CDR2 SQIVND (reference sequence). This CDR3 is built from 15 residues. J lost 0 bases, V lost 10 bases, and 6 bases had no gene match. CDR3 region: CATTRTSANTGELFF. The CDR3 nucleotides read TGTGCCACGACCCGGACTAGCGCGAACACCGGGGAGCTGTTTTTT.

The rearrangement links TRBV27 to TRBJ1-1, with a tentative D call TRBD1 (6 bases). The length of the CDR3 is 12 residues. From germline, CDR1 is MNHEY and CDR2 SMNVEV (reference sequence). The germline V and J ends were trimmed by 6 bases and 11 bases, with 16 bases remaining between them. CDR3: CASRPSGGLAFF. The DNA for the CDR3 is TGTGCCAGCAGGCCTAGCGGGGGGCTCGCTTTCTTT.

The CDR3 nucleotides are TGTGCCACCCTGGGGGGTTCTAACTATGGCTACACCTTC. Translating gives CATLGGSNYGYTF. The chain employs TRBV6-1 and TRBJ1-2; possible D gene TRBD1, 5 bases. The CDR3 is 13 residues long. Trimming stripped 10 bases from V and 0 bases from J, with 12 bases between. CDR1 and CDR2 (germline): MNHNS, SASEGT.

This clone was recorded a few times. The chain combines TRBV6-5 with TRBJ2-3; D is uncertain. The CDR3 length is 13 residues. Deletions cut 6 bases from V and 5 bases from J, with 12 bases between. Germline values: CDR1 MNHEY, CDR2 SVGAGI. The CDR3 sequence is CASSRTRLDTQYF. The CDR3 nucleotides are TGTGCCAGCAGCCGAACCCGACTAGATACGCAGTATTTT.

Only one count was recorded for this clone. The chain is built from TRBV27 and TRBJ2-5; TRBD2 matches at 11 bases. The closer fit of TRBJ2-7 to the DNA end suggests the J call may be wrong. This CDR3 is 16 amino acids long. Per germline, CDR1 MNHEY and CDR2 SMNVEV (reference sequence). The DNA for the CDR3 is TGTGCCTCAGGGGCCCAAAAACTAGCGGGGGCCCTCGAGCAGTACTTC. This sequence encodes CASGAQKLAGALEQYF.

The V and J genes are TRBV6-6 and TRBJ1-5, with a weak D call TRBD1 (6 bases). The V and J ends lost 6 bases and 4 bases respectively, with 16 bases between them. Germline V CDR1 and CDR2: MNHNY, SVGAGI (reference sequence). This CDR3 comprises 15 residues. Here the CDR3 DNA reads TGTGCCAGCAGGGGCCAGGGGTTCGGGAATCAGCCCCAGCATTTT. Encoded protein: CASRGQGFGNQPQHF.

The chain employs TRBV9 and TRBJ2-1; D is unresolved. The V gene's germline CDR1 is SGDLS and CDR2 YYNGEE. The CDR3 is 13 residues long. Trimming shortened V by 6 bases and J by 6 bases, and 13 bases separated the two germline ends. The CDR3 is CASTAELGNEQFF. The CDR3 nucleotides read TGTGCCAGCACCGCGGAACTGGGCAATGAGCAGTTCTTC.

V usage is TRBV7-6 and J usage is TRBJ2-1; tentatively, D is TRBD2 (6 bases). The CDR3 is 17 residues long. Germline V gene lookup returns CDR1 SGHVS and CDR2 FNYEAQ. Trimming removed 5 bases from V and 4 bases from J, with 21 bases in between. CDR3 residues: CASSPRRSGPTYNEQFF. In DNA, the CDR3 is TGTGCCAGCAGCCCGCGCCGAAGCGGGCCGACGTACAATGAGCAGTTCTTC.

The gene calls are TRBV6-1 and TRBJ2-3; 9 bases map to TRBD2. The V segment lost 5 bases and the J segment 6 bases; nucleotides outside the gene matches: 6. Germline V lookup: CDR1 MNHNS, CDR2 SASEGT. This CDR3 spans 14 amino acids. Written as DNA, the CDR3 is TGTGCCAGCAGTCTCGGACTAGCGAGGGATACGCAGTATTTT. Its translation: CASSLGLARDTQYF.

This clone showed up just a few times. This CDR3 is CAISELAGGLSYEQYF. The CDR3 DNA sequence: TGTGCCATCAGTGAACTAGCGGGGGGGCTATCCTACGAGCAGTACTTC. V is TRBV10-3 and J is TRBJ2-7; 13 bases are shared with TRBD2. The CDR3 has 16 residues. Per germline, CDR1 ENHRY and CDR2 SYGVKD. V trimming: 3 bases; J trimming: 1 base; junction bases outside the gene matches: 3.

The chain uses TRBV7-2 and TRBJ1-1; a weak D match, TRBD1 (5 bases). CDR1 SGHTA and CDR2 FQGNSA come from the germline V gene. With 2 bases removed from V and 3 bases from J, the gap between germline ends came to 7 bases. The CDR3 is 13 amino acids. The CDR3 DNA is TGTGCCAGCAGCTTATCAGGGTACACTGAAGCTTTCTTT. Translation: CASSLSGYTEAFF.

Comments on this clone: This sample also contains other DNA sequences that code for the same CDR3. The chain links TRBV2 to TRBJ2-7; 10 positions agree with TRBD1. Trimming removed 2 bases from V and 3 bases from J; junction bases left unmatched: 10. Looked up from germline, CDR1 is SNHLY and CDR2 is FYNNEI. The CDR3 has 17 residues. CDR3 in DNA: TGTGCCAGCAGTGAACCACTCCTCGGGACAGGGGTCTACGAGCAGTACTTC. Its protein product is CASSEPLLGTGVYEQYF.

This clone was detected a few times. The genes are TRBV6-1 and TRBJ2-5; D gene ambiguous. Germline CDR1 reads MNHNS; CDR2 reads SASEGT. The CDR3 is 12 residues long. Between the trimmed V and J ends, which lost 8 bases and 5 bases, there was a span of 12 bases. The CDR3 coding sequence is TGTGCCAGCGCGAGCGACTGGGAGACCCAGTACTTC. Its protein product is CASASDWETQYF.

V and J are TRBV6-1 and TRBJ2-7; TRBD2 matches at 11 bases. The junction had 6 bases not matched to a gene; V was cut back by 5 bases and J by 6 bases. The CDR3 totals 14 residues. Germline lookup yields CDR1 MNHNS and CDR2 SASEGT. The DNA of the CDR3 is TGTGCCAGCAGTAGTAGCGGGGGGGCCTCCGAGCAGTACTTC. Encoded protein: CASSSSGGASEQYF.

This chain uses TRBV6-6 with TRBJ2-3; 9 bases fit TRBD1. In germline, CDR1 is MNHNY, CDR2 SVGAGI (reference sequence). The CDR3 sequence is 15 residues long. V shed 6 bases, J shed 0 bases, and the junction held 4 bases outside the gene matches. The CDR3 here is CASSPGQGSTDTQYF. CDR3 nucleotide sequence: TGTGCCAGCAGCCCCGGACAGGGGAGCACAGATACGCAGTATTTT.

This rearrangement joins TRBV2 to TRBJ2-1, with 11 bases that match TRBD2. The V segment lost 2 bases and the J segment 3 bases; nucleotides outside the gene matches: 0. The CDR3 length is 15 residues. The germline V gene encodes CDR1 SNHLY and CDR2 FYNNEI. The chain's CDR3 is CASSETSGGYNEQFF. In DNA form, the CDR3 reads TGTGCCAGCAGTGAAACTAGCGGGGGCTACAATGAGCAGTTCTTC.

The CDR3 spells CASSVSGQRFRNTEAFF. The CDR3 bases are TGTGCCAGCAGCGTCTCGGGACAGAGGTTCAGGAACACTGAAGCTTTCTTT. The genes are TRBV9 and TRBJ1-1; 7 bases align to TRBD1. Germline V gene sequence: CDR1 SGDLS, CDR2 YYNGEE. Trimming at V came to 2 bases and at J to 1 base, leaving 11 bases not matched to a gene. The CDR3 has 17 residues.

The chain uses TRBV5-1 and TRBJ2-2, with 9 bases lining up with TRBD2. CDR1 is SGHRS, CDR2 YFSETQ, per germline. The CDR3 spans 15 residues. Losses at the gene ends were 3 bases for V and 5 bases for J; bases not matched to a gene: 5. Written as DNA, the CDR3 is TGCGCCAGCAGCTCCGGACTAGCGCTAACCGGGGAGCTGTTTTTT. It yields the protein CASSSGLALTGELFF.

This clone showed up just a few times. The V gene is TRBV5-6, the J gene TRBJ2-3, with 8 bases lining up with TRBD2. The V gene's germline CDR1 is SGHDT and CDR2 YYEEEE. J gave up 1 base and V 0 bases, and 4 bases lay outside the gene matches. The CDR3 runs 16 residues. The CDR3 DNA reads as TGTGCCAGCAGCTTGGACCGGCGGGGGGGCACAGATACGCAGTATTTT. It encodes CASSLDRRGGTDTQYF.

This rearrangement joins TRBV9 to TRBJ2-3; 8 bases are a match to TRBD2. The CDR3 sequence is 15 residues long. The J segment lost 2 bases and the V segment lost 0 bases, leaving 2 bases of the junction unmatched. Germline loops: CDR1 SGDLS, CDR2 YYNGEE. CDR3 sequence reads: CASSVDGGDTDTQYF. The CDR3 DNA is TGTGCCAGCAGCGTAGACGGGGGGGACACAGATACGCAGTATTTT.

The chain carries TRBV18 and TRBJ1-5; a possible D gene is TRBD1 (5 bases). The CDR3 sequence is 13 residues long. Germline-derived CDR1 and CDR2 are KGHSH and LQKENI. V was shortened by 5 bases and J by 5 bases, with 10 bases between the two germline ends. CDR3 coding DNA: TGTGCCAGCTCATCATCCAGGGATCAGCCCCAGCATTTT. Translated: CASSSSRDQPQHF.

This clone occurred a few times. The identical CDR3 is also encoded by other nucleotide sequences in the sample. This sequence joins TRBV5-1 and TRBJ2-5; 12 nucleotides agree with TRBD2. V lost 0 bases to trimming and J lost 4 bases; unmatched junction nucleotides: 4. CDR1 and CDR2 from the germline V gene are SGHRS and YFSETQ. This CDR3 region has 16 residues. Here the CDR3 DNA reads TGCGCCAGCAGCTTGGGACTAGCGGGAGTAGGAGAGACCCAGTACTTC. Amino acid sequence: CASSLGLAGVGETQYF.